The source of this T cell receptor (beta chain) is a study of T cells after yellow fever vaccination. TCR cDNA was made by 5'RACE template switching, adding a universal primer site and UMIs. Each CDR3 protein is one row after TCRdb ran MiXCR on the 5' RACE reads. Altogether 300,000 or so distinct CDR3 sequences are present, over 10% being singletons, with the ten largest covering about 0.51%. Findings and limits, study-wide: Peaking on day 5 versus 15, the secondary response was faster but weaker.

This clonotype was counted a few times. Antigen: not known. This CDR3 is 15 amino acids long. Germline CDR1 is DFQATT and CDR2 is SNEGSKA (reference sequence). The V gene lost 1 base and the J gene lost 6 bases, with 16 bases spanning the gap. This TCR was sampled from a man aged 25 to 40 who received the YFV17D yellow fever vaccine. This rearrangement joins TRBV20-1 to TRBJ1-5; D is ambiguous. The sequences come from CD4+ T cells sorted from PBMCs, collected 45 days after the yellow fever booster vaccination. The CDR3 here is CSARAMTRAGQPQHF. CDR3 in DNA: TGCAGTGCTAGAGCTATGACGCGGGCAGGTCAGCCCCAGCATTTT.